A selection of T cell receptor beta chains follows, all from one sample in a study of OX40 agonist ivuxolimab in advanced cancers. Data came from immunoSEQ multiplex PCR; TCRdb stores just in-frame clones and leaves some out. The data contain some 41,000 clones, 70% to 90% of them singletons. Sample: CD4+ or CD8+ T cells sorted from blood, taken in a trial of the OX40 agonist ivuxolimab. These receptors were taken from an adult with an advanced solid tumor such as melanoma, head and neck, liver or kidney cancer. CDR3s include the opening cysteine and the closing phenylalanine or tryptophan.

cdr3_aa: CASSLGINQPQHF
cdr3_length: 13
j_call: TRBJ1-5
v_call: TRBV7-6

cdr3_aa: CSVLPGQTNTEAFF
cdr3_length: 14
j_call: TRBJ1-1
v_call: TRBV29-1

cdr3_aa: CASSSNGELFF
cdr3_length: 11
j_call: TRBJ1-4
v_call: TRBV28

cdr3_aa: CASTLGTGVKETQYF
cdr3_length: 15
j_call: TRBJ2-5
v_call: TRBV7-9

cdr3_aa: CAWSPSQNTEAFF
cdr3_length: 13
j_call: TRBJ1-1
v_call: TRBV30

cdr3_aa: CASSQAIGQPQHF
cdr3_length: 13
j_call: TRBJ1-5
v_call: TRBV4-2

cdr3_aa: CASSFEGLSYEQYF
cdr3_length: 14
j_call: TRBJ2-7
v_call: TRBV11-3

cdr3_aa: CASSHGGGRNTEAFF
cdr3_length: 15
j_call: TRBJ1-1
v_call: TRBV4-3

cdr3_aa: CASSLGEDSTTTDTQYF
cdr3_length: 17
j_call: TRBJ2-3
v_call: TRBV28

cdr3_aa: CASSTLAGPWDEQFF
cdr3_length: 15
j_call: TRBJ2-1
v_call: TRBV19

cdr3_aa: CASSVGRGTPTDTQYF
cdr3_length: 16
j_call: TRBJ2-3
v_call: TRBV9

cdr3_aa: CASSRGTANTDTQYF
cdr3_length: 15
j_call: TRBJ2-3
v_call: TRBV7-9

cdr3_aa: CASSLRPLEGVDTGELFF
cdr3_length: 18
j_call: TRBJ2-2
v_call: TRBV5-1

cdr3_aa: CASSQASTGGGYTF
cdr3_length: 14
j_call: TRBJ1-2
v_call: TRBV4-3

cdr3_aa: CASSYKGGTDTQYF
cdr3_length: 14
j_call: TRBJ2-3
v_call: TRBV6-5

cdr3_aa: CASSISGANTEAFF
cdr3_length: 14
j_call: TRBJ1-1
v_call: TRBV19

cdr3_aa: CASSGFSGGETQYF
cdr3_length: 14
j_call: TRBJ2-5
v_call: TRBV27

cdr3_aa: CAISVAGGPEEQFF
cdr3_length: 14
j_call: TRBJ2-1
v_call: TRBV10-3

cdr3_aa: CASSLLDRYYEQYF
cdr3_length: 14
j_call: TRBJ2-7
v_call: TRBV5-6

cdr3_aa: CASSLSDGYQPQHF
cdr3_length: 14
j_call: TRBJ1-5
v_call: TRBV27

cdr3_aa: CSVPQTLTYNEQFF
cdr3_length: 14
j_call: TRBJ2-1
v_call: TRBV29-1

cdr3_aa: CASSLENSQRVANEKLFF
cdr3_length: 18
j_call: TRBJ1-4
v_call: TRBV7-9

cdr3_aa: CASSTGQPDGYTF
cdr3_length: 13
j_call: TRBJ1-2
v_call: TRBV7-6

cdr3_aa: CASSLAFRNKDGYTF
cdr3_length: 15
j_call: TRBJ1-2
v_call: TRBV11-1

cdr3_aa: CASRLYLSMNTEAFF
cdr3_length: 15
j_call: TRBJ1-1
v_call: TRBV5-1

cdr3_aa: CAWSLTGNTEAFF
cdr3_length: 13
j_call: TRBJ1-1
v_call: TRBV30

cdr3_aa: CATSRDSGAEGYTF
cdr3_length: 14
j_call: TRBJ1-2
v_call: TRBV15

cdr3_aa: CASSYRDMNTEAFF
cdr3_length: 14
j_call: TRBJ1-1
v_call: TRBV6-5

cdr3_aa: CASSQEAGPQHF
cdr3_length: 12
j_call: TRBJ1-5
v_call: TRBV6-5

cdr3_aa: CASSPRLASEQFF
cdr3_length: 13
j_call: TRBJ2-1
v_call: TRBV9

cdr3_aa: CASTQLWGDNEQFF
cdr3_length: 14
j_call: TRBJ2-1
v_call: TRBV7-8

cdr3_aa: CASNGGGTDTQYF
cdr3_length: 13
j_call: TRBJ2-3
v_call: TRBV10-2

cdr3_aa: CAGDRTLKGLYEQYF
cdr3_length: 15
j_call: TRBJ2-7
v_call: TRBV30

cdr3_aa: CASSLDRDSNTEAFF
cdr3_length: 15
j_call: TRBJ1-1
v_call: TRBV4-2

cdr3_aa: CASSLAGRGDGYTF
cdr3_length: 14
j_call: TRBJ1-2
v_call: TRBV7-9

cdr3_aa: CASTRDDGMNTEAFF
cdr3_length: 15
j_call: TRBJ1-1
v_call: TRBV7-9

cdr3_aa: CAITAGQGIYNEQFF
cdr3_length: 15
j_call: TRBJ2-1
v_call: TRBV10-3

cdr3_aa: CASSPSFQGGTGELFF
cdr3_length: 16
j_call: TRBJ2-2
v_call: TRBV4-3

cdr3_aa: CASTREKEGADEQFF
cdr3_length: 15
j_call: TRBJ2-1
v_call: TRBV7-3

cdr3_aa: CASSPGGDYYNEQFF
cdr3_length: 15
j_call: TRBJ2-1
v_call: TRBV7-3